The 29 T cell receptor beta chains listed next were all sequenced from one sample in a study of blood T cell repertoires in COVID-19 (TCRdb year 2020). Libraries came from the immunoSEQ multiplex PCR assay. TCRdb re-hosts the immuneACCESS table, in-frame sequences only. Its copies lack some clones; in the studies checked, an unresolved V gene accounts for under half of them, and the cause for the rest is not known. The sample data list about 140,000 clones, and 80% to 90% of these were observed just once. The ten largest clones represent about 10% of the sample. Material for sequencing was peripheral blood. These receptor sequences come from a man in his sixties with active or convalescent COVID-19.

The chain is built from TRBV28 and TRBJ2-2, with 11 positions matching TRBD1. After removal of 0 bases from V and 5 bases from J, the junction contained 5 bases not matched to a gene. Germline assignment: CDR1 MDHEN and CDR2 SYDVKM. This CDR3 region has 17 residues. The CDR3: CASSLWGQGGRTGELFF. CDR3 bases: TGTGCCAGCAGTTTATGGGGACAGGGGGGACGGACCGGGGAGCTGTTTTTT.

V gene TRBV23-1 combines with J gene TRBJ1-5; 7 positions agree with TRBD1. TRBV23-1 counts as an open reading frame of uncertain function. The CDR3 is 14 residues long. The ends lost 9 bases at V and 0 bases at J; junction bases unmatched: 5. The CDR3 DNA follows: TGCGCCAGGGAGGGACAGACTAGCAATCAGCCCCAGCATTTT. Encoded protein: CAREGQTSNQPQHF.

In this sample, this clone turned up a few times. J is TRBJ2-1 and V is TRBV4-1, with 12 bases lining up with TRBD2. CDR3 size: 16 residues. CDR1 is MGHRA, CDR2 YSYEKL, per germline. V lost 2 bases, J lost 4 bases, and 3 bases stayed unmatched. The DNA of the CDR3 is TGCGCCAGCAGCCAAACTAGCGGGAGGCTTTACAATGAGCAGTTCTTC. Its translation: CASSQTSGRLYNEQFF.

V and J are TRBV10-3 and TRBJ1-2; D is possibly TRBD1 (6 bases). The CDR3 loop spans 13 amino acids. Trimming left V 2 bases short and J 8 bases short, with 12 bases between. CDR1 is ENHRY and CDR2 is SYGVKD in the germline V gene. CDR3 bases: TGTGCCATCAGTGAGAGGACAGTTAGGGGCTACACCTTC. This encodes CAISERTVRGYTF.

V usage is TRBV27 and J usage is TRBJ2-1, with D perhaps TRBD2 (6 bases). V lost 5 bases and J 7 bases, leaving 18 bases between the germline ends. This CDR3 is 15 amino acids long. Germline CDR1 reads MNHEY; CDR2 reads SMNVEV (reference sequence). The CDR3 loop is CASSPRALRENEQFF. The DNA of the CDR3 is TGTGCCAGCAGTCCCCGGGCCTTACGGGAGAATGAGCAGTTCTTC.

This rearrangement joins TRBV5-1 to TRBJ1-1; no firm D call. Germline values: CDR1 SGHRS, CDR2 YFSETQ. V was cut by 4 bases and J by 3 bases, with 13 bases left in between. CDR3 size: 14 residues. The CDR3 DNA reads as TGCGCCAGCAGCCTGGACGGCCGGGACACTGAAGCTTTCTTT. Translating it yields CASSLDGRDTEAFF. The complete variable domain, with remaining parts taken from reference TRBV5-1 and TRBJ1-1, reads KAGVTQTPRYLIKTRGQQVTLSCSPISGHRSVSWYQQTPGQGLQFLFEYFSETQRNKGNFPGRFSGRQFSNSRSEMNVSTLELGDSALYLCASSLDGRDTEAFFGQGTRLTVV.

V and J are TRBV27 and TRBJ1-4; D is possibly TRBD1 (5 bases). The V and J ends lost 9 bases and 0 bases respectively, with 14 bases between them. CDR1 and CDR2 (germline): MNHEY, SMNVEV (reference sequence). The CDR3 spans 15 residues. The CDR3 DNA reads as TGTGCCAGTCGAACGATGACAGCAACTAATGAAAAACTGTTTTTT. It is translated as CASRTMTATNEKLFF.

This chain's CDR3 is CASTLPGQGNEKLFF. The CDR3 region has the DNA TGTGCCAGCACCCTTCCCGGACAGGGTAATGAAAAACTGTTTTTT. V usage is TRBV7-2 and J usage is TRBJ1-4; 8 bases match TRBD1. Germline V gene data show CDR1 as SGHTA and CDR2 as FQGNSA. After removal of 7 bases from V and 4 bases from J, the junction contained 8 bases not matched to a gene. The CDR3 has 15 residues. The whole variable domain, filled in from reference TRBV7-2 and TRBJ1-4, reads GAGVSQSPSNKVTEKGKDVELRCDPISGHTALYWYRQSLGQGLEFLIYFQGNSAPDKSGLPSDRFSAERTGGSVSTLTIQRTQQEDSAVYLCASTLPGQGNEKLFFGSGTQLSVL.

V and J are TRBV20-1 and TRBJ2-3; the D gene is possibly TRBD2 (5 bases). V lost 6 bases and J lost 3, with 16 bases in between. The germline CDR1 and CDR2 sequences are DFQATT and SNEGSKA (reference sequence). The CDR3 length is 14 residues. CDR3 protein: CSASLGSSTDTQYF. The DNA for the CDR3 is TGCAGTGCGAGTCTTGGGAGTTCGACAGATACGCAGTATTTT.

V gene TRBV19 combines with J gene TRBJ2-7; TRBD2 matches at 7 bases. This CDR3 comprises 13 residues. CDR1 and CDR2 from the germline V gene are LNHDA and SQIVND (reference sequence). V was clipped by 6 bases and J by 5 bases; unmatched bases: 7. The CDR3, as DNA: TGTGCCAGTAGCCAGACTAGCAAGGACGAGCAGTACTTC. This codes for CASSQTSKDEQYF.

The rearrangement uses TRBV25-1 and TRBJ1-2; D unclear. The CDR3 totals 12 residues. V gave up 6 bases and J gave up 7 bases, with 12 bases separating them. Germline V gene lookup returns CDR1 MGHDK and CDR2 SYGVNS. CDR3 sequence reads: CASSWEHSGYTF. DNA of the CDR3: TGTGCCAGCAGCTGGGAGCATTCTGGCTACACCTTC.

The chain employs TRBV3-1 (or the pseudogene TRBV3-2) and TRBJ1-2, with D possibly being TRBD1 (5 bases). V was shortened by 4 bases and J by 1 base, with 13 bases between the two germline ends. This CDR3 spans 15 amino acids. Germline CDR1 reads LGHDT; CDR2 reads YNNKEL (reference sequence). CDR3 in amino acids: CASSPGVVNNYGYTF. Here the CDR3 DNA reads TGTGCCAGCAGCCCGGGGGTCGTAAATAACTATGGCTACACCTTC.

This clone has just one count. In nucleotides, the CDR3 is TGTGCCAGCAGCGTAGGGGACAGCCTTCCTTCTATATATTTT. Protein product: CASSVGDSLPSIYF. The chain has TRBV9 and TRBJ1-3; 7 nucleotides line up with TRBD1. The germline gives CDR1 SGDLS, CDR2 YYNGEE. The V gene end was trimmed by 0 bases and the J gene end by 13 bases; junction bases not matched to a gene: 10. CDR3 length equals 14 residues.

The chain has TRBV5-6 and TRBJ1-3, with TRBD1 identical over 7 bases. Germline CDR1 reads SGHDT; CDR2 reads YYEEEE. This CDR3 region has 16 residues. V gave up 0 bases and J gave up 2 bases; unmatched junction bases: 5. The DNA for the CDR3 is TGTGCCAGCAGCTTGGATACAGGGGTAGCTGGAAACACCATATATTTT. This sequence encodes CASSLDTGVAGNTIYF.

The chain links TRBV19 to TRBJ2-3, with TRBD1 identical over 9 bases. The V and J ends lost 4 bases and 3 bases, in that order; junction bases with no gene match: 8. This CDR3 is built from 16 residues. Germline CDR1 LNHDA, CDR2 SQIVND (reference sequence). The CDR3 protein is CASSTRSGQGTDTQYF. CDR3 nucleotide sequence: TGTGCCAGTAGTACCCGTTCGGGACAGGGTACAGATACGCAGTATTTT.

CDR3 loop: CSASQGYTF. Written as DNA, the CDR3 is TGCAGTGCTAGTCAGGGCTACACCTTC. The chain links TRBV20-1 to TRBJ1-2; D gene unclear. The CDR3 contains 9 residues. Trimming removed 3 bases at V and 8 bases at J, with 4 bases between. Germline V lookup: CDR1 DFQATT, CDR2 SNEGSKA (reference sequence).

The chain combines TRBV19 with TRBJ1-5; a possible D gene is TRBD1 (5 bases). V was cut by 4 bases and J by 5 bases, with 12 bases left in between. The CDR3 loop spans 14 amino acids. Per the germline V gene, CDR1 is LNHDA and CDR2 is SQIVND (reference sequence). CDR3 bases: TGTGCCAGTAGTAAAGGGCAGGGATATCAGCCCCAGCATTTT. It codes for CASSKGQGYQPQHF.

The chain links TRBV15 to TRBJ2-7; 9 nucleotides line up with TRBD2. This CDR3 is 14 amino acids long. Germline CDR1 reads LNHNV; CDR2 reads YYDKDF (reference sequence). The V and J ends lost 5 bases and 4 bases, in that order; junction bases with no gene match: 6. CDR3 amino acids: CATSGGRASYEQYF. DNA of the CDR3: TGTGCCACCAGCGGCGGGAGGGCCTCTTACGAGCAGTACTTC.

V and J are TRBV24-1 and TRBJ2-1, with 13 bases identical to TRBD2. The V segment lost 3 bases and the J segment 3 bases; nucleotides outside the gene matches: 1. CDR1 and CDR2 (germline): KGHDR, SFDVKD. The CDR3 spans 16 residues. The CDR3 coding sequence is TGTGCCACCAGTGATACTAGCGGGGGGGTCTACAATGAGCAGTTCTTC. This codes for CATSDTSGGVYNEQFF.

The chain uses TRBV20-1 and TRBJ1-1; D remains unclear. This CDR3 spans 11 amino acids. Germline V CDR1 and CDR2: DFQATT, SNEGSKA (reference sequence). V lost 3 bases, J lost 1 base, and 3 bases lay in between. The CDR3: CSASRNTEAFF. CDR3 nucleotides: TGCAGTGCTAGCAGGAACACTGAAGCTTTCTTT.

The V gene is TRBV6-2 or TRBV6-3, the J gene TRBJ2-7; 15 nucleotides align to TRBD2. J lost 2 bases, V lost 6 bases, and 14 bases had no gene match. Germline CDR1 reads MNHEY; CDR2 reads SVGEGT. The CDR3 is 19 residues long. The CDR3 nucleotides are TGTGCCAGCAGCCCTCATAGGACTAGCGGGAGGGAGATAGCCTACGAGCAGTACTTC. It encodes CASSPHRTSGREIAYEQYF.

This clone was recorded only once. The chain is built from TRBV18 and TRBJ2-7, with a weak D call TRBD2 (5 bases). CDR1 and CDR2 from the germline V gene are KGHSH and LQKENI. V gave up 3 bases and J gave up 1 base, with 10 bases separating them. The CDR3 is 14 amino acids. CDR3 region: CASSPVERSYEQYF. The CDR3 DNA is TGTGCCAGCTCACCGGTCGAGCGGTCCTACGAGCAGTACTTC.

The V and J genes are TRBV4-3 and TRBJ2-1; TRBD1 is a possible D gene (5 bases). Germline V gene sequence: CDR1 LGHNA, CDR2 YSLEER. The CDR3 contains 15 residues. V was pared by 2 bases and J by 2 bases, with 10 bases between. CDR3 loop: CASSQTAGTYNEQFF. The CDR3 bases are TGCGCCAGCAGCCAAACGGCAGGGACCTACAATGAGCAGTTCTTC.

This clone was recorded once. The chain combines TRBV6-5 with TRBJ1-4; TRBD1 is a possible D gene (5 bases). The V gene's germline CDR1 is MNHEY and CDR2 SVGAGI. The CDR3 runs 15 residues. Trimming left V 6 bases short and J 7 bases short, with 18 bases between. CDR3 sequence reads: CASSYGYGGAEKLFF. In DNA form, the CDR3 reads TGTGCCAGCAGCTATGGATACGGCGGGGCTGAAAAACTGTTTTTT.

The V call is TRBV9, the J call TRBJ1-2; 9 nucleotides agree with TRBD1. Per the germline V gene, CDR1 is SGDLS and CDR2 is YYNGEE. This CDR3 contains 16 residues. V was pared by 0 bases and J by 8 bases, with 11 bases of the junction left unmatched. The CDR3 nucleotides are TGTGCCAGCAGCGTAGAGTTGGGACAGGGTGACAGGGGCTACACCTTC. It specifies CASSVELGQGDRGYTF.

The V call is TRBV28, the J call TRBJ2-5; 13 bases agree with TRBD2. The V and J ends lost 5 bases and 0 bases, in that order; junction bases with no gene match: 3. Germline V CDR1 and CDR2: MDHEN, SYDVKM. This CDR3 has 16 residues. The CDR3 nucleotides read TGTGCCAGCAGTCCCGGGACTAGCGGGAACCAAGAGACCCAGTACTTC. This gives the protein CASSPGTSGNQETQYF.

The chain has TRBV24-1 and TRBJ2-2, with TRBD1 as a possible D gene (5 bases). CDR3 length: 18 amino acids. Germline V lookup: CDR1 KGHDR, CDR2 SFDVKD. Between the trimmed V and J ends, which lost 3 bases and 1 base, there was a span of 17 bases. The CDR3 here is CATSDPLDPRGNTGELFF. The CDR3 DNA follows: TGTGCCACCAGTGATCCTCTGGACCCAAGGGGGAACACCGGGGAGCTGTTTTTT.

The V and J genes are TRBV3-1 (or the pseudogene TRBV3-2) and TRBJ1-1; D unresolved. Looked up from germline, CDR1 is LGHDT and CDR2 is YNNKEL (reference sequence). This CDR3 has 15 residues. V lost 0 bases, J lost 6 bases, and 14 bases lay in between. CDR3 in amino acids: CASSQEPGIDSEAFF. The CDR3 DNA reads TGTGCCAGCAGCCAAGAACCCGGGATTGACTCTGAAGCTTTCTTT.

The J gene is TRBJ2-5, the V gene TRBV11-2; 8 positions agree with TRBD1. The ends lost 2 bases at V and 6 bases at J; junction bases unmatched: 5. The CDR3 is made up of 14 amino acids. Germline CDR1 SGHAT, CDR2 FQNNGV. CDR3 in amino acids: CASSLHRGEKTQYF. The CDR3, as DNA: TGTGCCAGCAGCTTACACAGGGGGGAGAAGACCCAGTACTTC.